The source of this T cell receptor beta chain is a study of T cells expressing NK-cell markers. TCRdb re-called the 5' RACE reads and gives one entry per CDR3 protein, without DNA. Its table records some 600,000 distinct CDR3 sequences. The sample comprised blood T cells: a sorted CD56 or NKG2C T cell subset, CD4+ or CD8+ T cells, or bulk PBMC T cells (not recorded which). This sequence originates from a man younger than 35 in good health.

The CDR3 reads CASSSFLDRERMNTEAFF. The chain has TRBV11-1 and TRBJ1-1; TCRdb's D call of TRBD1 is untestable without DNA. Germline-derived CDR1 and CDR2 are SGHAT and FQDESV (reference sequence). The CDR3 is 18 residues long.